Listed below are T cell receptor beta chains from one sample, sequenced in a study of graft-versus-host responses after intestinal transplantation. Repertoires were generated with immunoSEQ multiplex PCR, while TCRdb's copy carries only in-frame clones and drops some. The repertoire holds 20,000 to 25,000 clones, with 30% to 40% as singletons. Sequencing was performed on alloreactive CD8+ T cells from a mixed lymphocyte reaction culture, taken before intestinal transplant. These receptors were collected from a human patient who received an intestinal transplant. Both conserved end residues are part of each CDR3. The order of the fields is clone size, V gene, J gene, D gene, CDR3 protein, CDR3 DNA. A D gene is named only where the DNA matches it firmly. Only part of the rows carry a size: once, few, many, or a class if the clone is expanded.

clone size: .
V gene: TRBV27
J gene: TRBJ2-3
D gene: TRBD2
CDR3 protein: CASSLGGSPDTQYF
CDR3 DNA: TGTGCCAGCAGTTTGGGAGGGAGTCCAGATACGCAGTATTTT

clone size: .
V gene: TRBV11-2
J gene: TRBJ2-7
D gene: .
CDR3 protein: CASSLRGYEQYF
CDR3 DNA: TGTGCCAGCAGCTTACGGGGCTACGAGCAGTACTTC

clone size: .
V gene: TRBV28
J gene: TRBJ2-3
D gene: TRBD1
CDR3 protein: CASSLDRVGTDTQYF
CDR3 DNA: TGTGCCAGCAGTTTAGACAGGGTGGGCACAGATACGCAGTATTTT

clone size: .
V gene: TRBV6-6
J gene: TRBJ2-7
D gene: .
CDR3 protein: CASSSDGSGYEQYF
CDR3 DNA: TGTGCCAGCAGTTCGGACGGTAGTGGCTACGAGCAGTACTTC

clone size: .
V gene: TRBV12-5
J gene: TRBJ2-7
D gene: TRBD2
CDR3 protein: CASGSYSPGLAGVSYEQYF
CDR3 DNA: TGTGCTAGTGGTTCCTACTCACCGGGACTAGCGGGGGTCTCCTACGAGCAGTACTTC

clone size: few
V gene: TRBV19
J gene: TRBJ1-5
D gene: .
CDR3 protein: CASKERGSNQPQHF
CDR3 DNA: TGTGCCAGTAAGGAACGGGGTAGCAATCAGCCCCAGCATTTT

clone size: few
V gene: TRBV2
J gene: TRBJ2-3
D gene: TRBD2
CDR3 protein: CASSEALWLAGDTDTQYF
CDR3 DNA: TGTGCCAGCAGTGAAGCGCTTTGGCTAGCGGGCGACACAGATACGCAGTATTTT

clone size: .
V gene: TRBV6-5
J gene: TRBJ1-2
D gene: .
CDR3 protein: CASSWGVLSYGYTF
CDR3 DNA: TGTGCCAGCAGTTGGGGGGTACTGAGCTATGGCTACACCTTC

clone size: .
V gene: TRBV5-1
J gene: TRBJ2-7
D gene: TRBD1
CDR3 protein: CASKVIRDDRGPYEQYF
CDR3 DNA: TGCGCCAGCAAGGTTATTCGGGATGACAGGGGGCCGTACGAGCAGTACTTC

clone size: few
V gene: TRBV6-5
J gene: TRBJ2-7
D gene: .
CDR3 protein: CASRRDNSYEQYF
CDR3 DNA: TGTGCCAGCAGACGGGACAACTCCTACGAGCAGTACTTC

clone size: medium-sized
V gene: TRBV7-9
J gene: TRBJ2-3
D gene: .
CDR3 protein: CASSLNEGIADTQYF
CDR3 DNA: TGTGCCAGCAGCTTAAATGAGGGGATCGCAGATACGCAGTATTTT

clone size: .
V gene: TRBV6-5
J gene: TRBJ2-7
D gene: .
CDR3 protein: CASSGIGVEQYF
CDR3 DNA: TGTGCCAGCAGTGGGATAGGGGTCGAGCAGTACTTC

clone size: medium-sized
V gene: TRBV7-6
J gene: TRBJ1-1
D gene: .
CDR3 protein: CASSPNPGQANTEAFF
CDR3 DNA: TGTGCCAGCAGCCCGAACCCGGGACAAGCGAACACTGAAGCTTTCTTT

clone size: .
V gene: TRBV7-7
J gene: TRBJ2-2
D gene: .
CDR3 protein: CASSLATGELFF
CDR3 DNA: TGTGCCAGCAGCTTAGCCACCGGGGAGCTGTTTTTT

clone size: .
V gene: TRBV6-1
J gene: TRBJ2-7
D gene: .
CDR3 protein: CASLDSGSSYEQYF
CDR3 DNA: TGTGCCAGCTTGGACAGTGGGTCCTCCTACGAGCAGTACTTC

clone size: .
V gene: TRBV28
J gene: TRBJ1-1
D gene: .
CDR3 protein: CASSYVLGATEAFF
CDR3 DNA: TGTGCCAGCAGTTACGTCCTAGGAGCCACTGAAGCTTTCTTT

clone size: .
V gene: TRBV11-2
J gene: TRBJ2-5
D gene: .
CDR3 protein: CASSLAGAGDFQETQYF
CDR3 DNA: TGTGCCAGCAGCTTAGCAGGGGCGGGGGACTTCCAAGAGACCCAGTACTTC

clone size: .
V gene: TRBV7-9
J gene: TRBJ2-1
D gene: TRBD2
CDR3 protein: CASSHGTSGNNEQFF
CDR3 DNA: TGTGCCAGCAGCCACGGGACTAGCGGTAACAATGAGCAGTTCTTC

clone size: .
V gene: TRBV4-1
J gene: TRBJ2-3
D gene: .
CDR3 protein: CASSLGPPPSFTDTQYF
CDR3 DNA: TGCGCCAGCAGCCTTGGTCCCCCCCCCTCCTTCACAGATACGCAGTATTTT

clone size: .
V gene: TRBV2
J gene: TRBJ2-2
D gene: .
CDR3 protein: CASSEGAGELFF
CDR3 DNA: TGTGCCAGCAGTGAGGGGGCCGGGGAGCTGTTTTTT

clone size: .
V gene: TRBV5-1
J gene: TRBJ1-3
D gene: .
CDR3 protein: CASSFGGGSGNTIYF
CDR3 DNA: TGCGCCAGCAGCTTCGGCGGCGGCTCTGGAAACACCATATATTTT